A single sample is the source of the 17 T cell receptor beta chains below, sequenced in a study of beta chain features in type 1 diabetes. These receptors' targets are unknown. Reverse transcribing all isolated RNA meant expressed TCRB transcripts were sequenced. Profiling relied on immunoSEQ multiplex PCR, and the TCRdb table lists in-frame clones only, not all of them. This table holds about 710,000 clones, around an eighth found once. Study observations and caveats: In every one of the four CD4+ subsets, TCRB CDR3s were moderately but significantly shorter in Type 1 diabetes patients.

The sample consisted of naive CD4+ T cells from blood. Receptors were obtained from a man aged 18 to 29 with type 1 diabetes.

V is TRBV27 and J is TRBJ1-6; 10 bases match TRBD1. The junction had 5 bases not matched to a gene; V was cut back by 5 bases and J by 10 bases. This CDR3 has 14 amino acids. CDR1 MNHEY and CDR2 SMNVEV come from the germline V gene (reference sequence). As DNA, the CDR3 is TGTGCCAGCAGTCGGACAGGGGGTTTGTCACCCCTCCACTTT. Its protein is CASSRTGGLSPLHF.

This clone was seen more than once but under ten times. The chain couples TRBV7-2 to TRBJ1-4; D ambiguous. Trimming stripped 5 bases from V and 7 bases from J, with 17 bases between. This CDR3 is built from 15 residues. Germline assignment: CDR1 SGHTA and CDR2 FQGNSA. CDR3 coding DNA: TGTGCCAGCAGCCCAGATGGTCCTAACTCTGAAAAACTGTTTTTT. Amino acids: CASSPDGPNSEKLFF.

This clone was counted only a few times. The genes are TRBV29-1 and TRBJ2-7; D might be TRBD2 (7 bases). V dropped 5 bases and J dropped 2 bases, with 25 bases sitting between them. Per germline, CDR1 SQVTM and CDR2 ANQGSEA. This CDR3 spans 17 amino acids. CDR3 nucleotides: TGCAGCGTTAGGTGGTCGGGGGGCGGCAGGGGACCCTACGAGCAGTACTTC. Its translation: CSVRWSGGGRGPYEQYF.

The chain has TRBV14 and TRBJ1-4; 7 nucleotides align to TRBD1. Germline trimming cut 1 base from V and 0 bases from J; bases unmatched to any gene: 2. Germline V gene sequence: CDR1 SGHDN, CDR2 FVKESK. CDR3 length: 16 amino acids. The CDR3, as DNA: TGTGCCAGCAGCCAAGGCCAGGGGGCAACTAATGAAAAACTGTTTTTT. Translation gives CASSQGQGATNEKLFF.

The CDR3 DNA sequence: TGTGCCAGCAGCCCAGAGCTTAGCACAGATACGCAGTATTTT. It is translated as CASSPELSTDTQYF. The chain uses TRBV6-4 and TRBJ2-3, with D uncertain. V gave up 6 bases and J gave up 0 bases, with 10 bases separating them. The CDR3 has 14 amino acids. The germline gives CDR1 MRHNA, CDR2 SNTAGT.

This clone was found a few times. V and J are TRBV5-6 and TRBJ1-5, with unresolved D. The CDR3 covers 15 residues. Trimming took off 4 bases at V and 0 bases at J, with 11 bases between the two ends. The V gene's germline CDR1 is SGHDT and CDR2 YYEEEE. Here the CDR3 DNA reads TGTGCCAGCAGCCCGGGGATCTATAGCAATCAGCCCCAGCATTTT. As protein: CASSPGIYSNQPQHF.

V gene TRBV4-1 combines with J gene TRBJ1-5; a weak D match, TRBD1 (5 bases). CDR3 size: 14 residues. V shed 1 base and J shed 7 bases, with 11 bases lying between them. Germline CDR1 MGHRA, CDR2 YSYEKL. In DNA, the CDR3 is TGCGCCAGCAGCCAAGCAGGGAAGGAGCAGCCCCAGCATTTT. It specifies CASSQAGKEQPQHF.

The chain has TRBV7-2 and TRBJ1-4; perhaps TRBD1 as D (6 bases). Germline-derived CDR1 and CDR2 are SGHTA and FQGNSA. Trimming pared 2 bases from V and 8 bases from J, leaving 12 bases between. This CDR3 spans 14 amino acids. The CDR3 sequence is CASSLWTEGEKLFF. The CDR3 bases are TGTGCCAGCAGCTTATGGACAGAGGGGGAAAAACTGTTTTTT.

The chain employs TRBV9 and TRBJ2-2; D possibly corresponds to TRBD2 (6 bases). From germline, CDR1 is SGDLS and CDR2 YYNGEE. Trimming took 4 bases from V and 0 from J, leaving 13 bases between them. The CDR3 consists of 16 residues. The CDR3: CASSSGVLTNTGELFF. DNA for the CDR3: TGTGCCAGCAGCTCGGGGGTCTTAACGAACACCGGGGAGCTGTTTTTT.

In this sample, this clone turned up a few times. The chain joins TRBV5-1 to TRBJ2-5; D might be TRBD1 or TRBD2, each matching 5 bases. Germline V gene lookup returns CDR1 SGHRS and CDR2 YFSETQ. This CDR3 has 14 amino acids. The V and J ends lost 3 bases and 4 bases respectively, with 13 bases between them. The CDR3 region has the DNA TGCGCCAGCAGCTCCCGGGGCAGCGGAGAGACCCAGTACTTC. Protein: CASSSRGSGETQYF.

This clone was found a few times. The rearrangement uses TRBV10-3 and TRBJ2-1, with TRBD1 matching 9 bases. This CDR3 comprises 17 residues. Germline CDR1 is ENHRY and CDR2 is SYGVKD. The junction had 11 bases not matched to a gene; V was cut back by 7 bases and J by 1 base. In nucleotides, the CDR3 is TGTGCCATCACGCGTGGGGTGACAGGGGGATCCTACAATGAGCAGTTCTTC. Encoded protein: CAITRGVTGGSYNEQFF.

In its sample, this clone was seen a few times. The chain has TRBV9 and TRBJ2-3; 9 bases align to TRBD1. Germline CDR1 reads SGDLS; CDR2 reads YYNGEE. This CDR3 is built from 16 residues. V gave up 2 bases and J gave up 3 bases; unmatched junction bases: 7. The CDR3 spells CASSVGTGLLTDTQYF. CDR3 nucleotides: TGTGCCAGCAGCGTGGGGACAGGGTTGCTAACAGATACGCAGTATTTT.

Only a few counts were recorded for this clone. The V gene is TRBV30, the J gene TRBJ1-1; D not resolved. Deletions cut 0 bases from V and 2 bases from J, with 7 bases between. CDR3 length: 13 residues. CDR1 and CDR2 from the germline V gene are GTSNPN and SVGIG (reference sequence). DNA for the CDR3: TGTGCCTGGAGTGTAATGGACAACACTGAAGCTTTCTTT. Protein product: CAWSVMDNTEAFF.

This clone was recorded a few times. This sequence joins TRBV5-6 and TRBJ1-3; D gene unclear. The CDR3 has 17 residues. The V gene's germline CDR1 is SGHDT and CDR2 YYEEEE. Trimming left V 2 bases short and J 0 bases short, with 15 bases between. CDR3: CASSFPQAPTSGNTIYF. The CDR3 nucleotides read TGTGCCAGCAGCTTCCCTCAGGCGCCCACCTCTGGAAACACCATATATTTT.

V usage is TRBV7-2 and J usage is TRBJ2-6, with D perhaps TRBD1 (7 bases). V shed 1 base and J shed 0 bases, with 13 bases lying between them. The CDR3 has 18 amino acids. In germline, CDR1 is SGHTA, CDR2 FQGNSA. The CDR3 spells CASSLVAGGNSGANVLTF. In DNA, the CDR3 is TGTGCCAGCAGCTTAGTGGCAGGGGGGAACTCTGGGGCCAACGTCCTGACTTTC.

This clone was counted a few times. The rearrangement uses TRBV7-2 and TRBJ1-3; D ambiguous. Looked up from germline, CDR1 is SGHTA and CDR2 is FQGNSA. The CDR3 runs 17 residues. Trimming removed 4 bases at V and 1 base at J, with 17 bases between. Written as DNA, the CDR3 is TGTGCCAGCAGCTACCGGCCTCCCGGCGGGTCTGGAAACACCATATATTTT. Translation: CASSYRPPGGSGNTIYF.

V and J are TRBV7-9 and TRBJ1-2; tentatively, D is TRBD1 (5 bases). Per the germline V gene, CDR1 is SEHNR and CDR2 is FQNEAQ (reference sequence). The CDR3 contains 18 residues. With 2 bases removed from V and 2 bases from J, the gap between germline ends came to 21 bases. CDR3 in amino acids: CASSLRSVTGRINYGYTF. Written as DNA, the CDR3 is TGTGCCAGCAGCTTAAGATCGGTGACGGGACGGATAAACTATGGCTACACCTTC. Full variable domain (outside the CDR3, taken from reference TRBV7-9 and TRBJ1-2): DTGVSQNPRHKITKRGQNVTFRCDPISEHNRLYWYRQTLGQGPEFLTYFQNEAQLEKSRLLSDRFSAERPKGSFSTLEIQRTEQGDSAMYLCASSLRSVTGRINYGYTFGSGTRLTVV.